Presented here are 14 T cell receptor beta chains from one specimen sequenced in a study of early T cells in non-severe SARS-CoV-2 infection. Each CDR3 protein gets one entry after TCRdb re-called the 5' RACE reads with MiXCR. The sample includes about 69,000 distinct CDR3 sequences, around 4.2% of them seen just once. The sequencing here drew on whole blood, taken at baseline. These receptors came from an adult who was a healthcare worker with PCR-confirmed SARS-CoV-2 infection or an uninfected control (not recorded which). The donor label of this sample is uncertain.

This clonotype came up many times. The chain employs TRBV29-1 and TRBJ1-1, with D uncertain. The CDR3 has 11 residues. The germline V and J ends were trimmed by 7 bases and 1 base, with 7 bases remaining between them. Germline-derived CDR1 and CDR2 are SQVTM and ANQGSEA. The chain's CDR3 is CSATANTEAFF. CDR3 nucleotide sequence: TGCAGCGCTACAGCGAACACTGAAGCTTTCTTT.

This clonotype was seen more than once but under ten times. CDR3 nucleotide sequence: TGTGCCAGCAGCTTGGTTAGCTTTGGCACAGATACGCAGTATTTT. Its protein product is CASSLVSFGTDTQYF. The V gene is TRBV5-5, the J gene TRBJ2-3; no definite D call. Trimming removed 0 bases from V and 1 base from J, with 9 bases in between. CDR1 SGHKS and CDR2 YYEKEE come from the germline V gene (reference sequence). The CDR3 loop spans 15 amino acids.

This clonotype has a count of ten or more. The V and J genes are TRBV30 and TRBJ1-2, with 9 nucleotides matching TRBD1. The V gene end was trimmed by 5 bases and the J gene end by 11 bases; junction bases not matched to a gene: 9. The CDR3 is 12 amino acids. The V gene's germline CDR1 is GTSNPN and CDR2 SVGIG (reference sequence). The CDR3 protein is CAWDTGGGDYTF. CDR3 in DNA: TGTGCCTGGGATACAGGGGGCGGTGATTACACCTTC.

This clonotype occurred a few times. The J gene is TRBJ2-1, the V gene TRBV7-9; D could derive from TRBD1 or TRBD2 (5 bases each). Germline V lookup: CDR1 SEHNR, CDR2 FQNEAQ (reference sequence). The CDR3 extends over 12 amino acids. Trimming took 8 bases from V and 3 from J, leaving 8 bases between them. CDR3 in amino acids: CASGGFYNEQFF. CDR3 DNA sequence: TGTGCCAGCGGGGGATTCTACAATGAGCAGTTCTTC.

This clonotype was picked up many times. The V gene is TRBV5-6, the J gene TRBJ2-6; D ambiguous. CDR1 is SGHDT and CDR2 is YYEEEE in the germline V gene. The CDR3 is made up of 14 amino acids. V dropped 2 bases and J dropped 4 bases, with 7 bases sitting between them. CDR3 nucleotide sequence: TGTGCCAGCAGCTTAGGGTTGGGGGCCAACGTCCTGACTTTC. As protein: CASSLGLGANVLTF.

This clonotype was counted many times. The chain couples TRBV4-3 to TRBJ2-6; 7 bases are a match to TRBD1. The germline CDR1 and CDR2 sequences are LGHNA and YSLEER. After removal of 1 base from V and 0 bases from J, the junction contained 3 bases not matched to a gene. The CDR3 length is 17 residues. The CDR3 region is CASSQAGTASGANVLTF. CDR3 DNA: TGCGCCAGCAGCCAAGCAGGGACAGCCTCTGGGGCCAACGTCCTGACTTTC.

This clonotype was picked up many times. The genes are TRBV29-1 and TRBJ2-5, with D perhaps TRBD1 (5 bases). The CDR3 has 15 residues. The ends were cut back, 3 bases at V and 1 base at J, with 15 bases in the middle. Germline V gives CDR1 SQVTM, CDR2 ANQGSEA. CDR3 residues: CSVDTFQGSQETQYF. For the CDR3, the DNA is TGCAGCGTTGACACCTTTCAGGGATCCCAAGAGACCCAGTACTTC.

V is TRBV7-2 and J is TRBJ1-2, with a weak D call TRBD1 (5 bases). Germline V gene lookup returns CDR1 SGHTA and CDR2 FQGNSA. V was clipped by 1 base and J by 5 bases, with 14 bases between them. The CDR3 extends over 15 amino acids. The CDR3 region is CASSLDFRVGYGYTF. CDR3 in DNA: TGTGCCAGCAGCTTAGATTTCAGGGTCGGGTATGGCTACACCTTC.

The genes are TRBV5-1 and TRBJ2-3, with D uncertain. Germline V gene lookup returns CDR1 SGHRS and CDR2 YFSETQ. The V end lost 0 bases, the J end lost 5 bases, and 13 bases lay between the germline ends. The CDR3 spans 15 residues. This CDR3 reads CASSLARNGRDTQYF. The CDR3 DNA sequence: TGCGCCAGCAGCTTGGCGCGTAACGGCAGAGATACGCAGTATTTT.

The table lists this clonotype with many counts. The V and J genes are TRBV4-1 and TRBJ2-7; 8 bases match TRBD1. This CDR3 comprises 18 residues. V lost 1 base to trimming and J lost 2 bases; unmatched junction nucleotides: 13. Germline V gene lookup returns CDR1 MGHRA and CDR2 YSYEKL. CDR3 DNA sequence: TGCGCCAGCAGCCAAGTTCCCATCACAGGGGGTAACACCTACGAGCAGTACTTC. Translating gives CASSQVPITGGNTYEQYF.

This chain joins TRBV28 and TRBJ2-7, with 11 bases lining up with TRBD2. The length of the CDR3 is 16 residues. After removal of 1 base from V and 5 bases from J, the junction contained 7 bases not matched to a gene. Germline assignment: CDR1 MDHEN and CDR2 SYDVKM. The CDR3 here is CASSLSPSGGRHEQYF. The CDR3 DNA follows: TGTGCCAGCAGTTTATCCCCTAGCGGGGGGCGACACGAGCAGTACTTC.

This chain connects TRBV5-6 to TRBJ2-3; 14 bases fit TRBD2. Trimming at V came to 4 bases and at J to 4 bases, leaving 11 bases not matched to a gene. Germline V gene lookup returns CDR1 SGHDT and CDR2 YYEEEE. The CDR3 loop spans 18 amino acids. The CDR3 loop reads CASSLGLAGGLLSDTQYF. Written as DNA, the CDR3 is TGTGCCAGCAGCCTCGGACTAGCGGGGGGACTACTCTCAGATACGCAGTATTTT.

This clonotype was counted at least ten times. This rearrangement joins TRBV7-2 to TRBJ1-1; no firm D call. Germline lookup yields CDR1 SGHTA and CDR2 FQGNSA. Trimming pared 1 base from V and 5 bases from J, leaving 5 bases between. The CDR3 consists of 12 residues. CDR3 in amino acids: CASSLGKTEAFF. Written as DNA, the CDR3 is TGTGCCAGCAGCTTAGGAAAGACTGAAGCTTTCTTT.

The chain joins TRBV6-2 or TRBV6-3 to TRBJ1-5; weak D call: TRBD1 (5 bases). CDR3 length: 15 amino acids. In germline, CDR1 is MNHEY, CDR2 SVGEGT. The ends were cut back, 5 bases at V and 1 base at J, with 12 bases in the middle. As DNA, the CDR3 is TGTGCCAGCAGTGGACGTGGGGCAAGCAATCAGCCCCAGCATTTT. Translation gives CASSGRGASNQPQHF.